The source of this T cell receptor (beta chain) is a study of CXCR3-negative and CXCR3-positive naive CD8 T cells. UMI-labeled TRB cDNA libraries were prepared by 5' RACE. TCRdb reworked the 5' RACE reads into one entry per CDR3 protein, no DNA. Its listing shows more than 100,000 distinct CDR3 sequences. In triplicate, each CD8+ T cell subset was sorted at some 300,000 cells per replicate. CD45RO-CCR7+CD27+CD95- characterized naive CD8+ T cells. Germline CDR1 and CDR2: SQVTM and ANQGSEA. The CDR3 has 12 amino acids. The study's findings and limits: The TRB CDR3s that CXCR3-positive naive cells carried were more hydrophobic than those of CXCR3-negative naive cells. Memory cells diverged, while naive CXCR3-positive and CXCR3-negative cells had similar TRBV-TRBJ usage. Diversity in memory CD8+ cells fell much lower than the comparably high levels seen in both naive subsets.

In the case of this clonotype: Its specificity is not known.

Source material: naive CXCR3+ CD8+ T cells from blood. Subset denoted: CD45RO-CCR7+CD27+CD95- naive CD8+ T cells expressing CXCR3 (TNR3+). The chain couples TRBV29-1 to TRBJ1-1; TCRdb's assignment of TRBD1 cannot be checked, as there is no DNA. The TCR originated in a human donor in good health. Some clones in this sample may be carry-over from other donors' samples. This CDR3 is CSVELPSGEAFF.